Listed below are T cell receptor beta chains from one sample, sequenced in a study of shared clonotypes between healthy human individuals. Sequencing used immunoSEQ multiplex PCR; TCRdb keeps in-frame clones, though not all of them. The sample gives fewer than 600,000 clones, about 74% of which show up once; about 12% is in the top ten. Sequenced sample: PBMCs. The receptor set was obtained from a woman aged 35 to 49 in good health. Some clones in this sample may be carry-over from other donors' samples. Both conserved end residues are part of each CDR3. Fields, in order: D gene, J gene, V gene, clone size, CDR3 protein, CDR3 DNA. A D gene is named only where the DNA matches it firmly. Only some rows state a clone size, as once, few, many or a class for expanded clones.

TRBD2 TRBJ2-7 TRBV7-3 - CASSPLVLANSYEQYF TGTGCCAGCAGCCCCCTCGTACTAGCGAATTCCTACGAGCAGTACTTC
TRBD2 TRBJ2-1 TRBV29-1 - CSVPRTSGSYEQFF TGCAGCGTTCCCAGGACTAGCGGGAGTTATGAGCAGTTCTTC
- TRBJ2-1 TRBV6-6 - CASSDWSSYNEQFF TGTGCCAGCAGTGATTGGAGCTCCTACAATGAGCAGTTCTTC
- TRBJ2-7 TRBV27 many CASSPRQDYEQYF TGTGCCAGCAGTCCACGACAGGACTACGAGCAGTACTTC
- TRBJ1-2 TRBV4-2 - CASSHIVGYGYTF TGTGCCAGCAGCCATATCGTGGGCTATGGCTACACCTTC
- TRBJ2-7 TRBV28 many CASSNLATYEQYF TGTGCCAGCAGTAACTTAGCAACCTACGAGCAGTACTTC
TRBD2 TRBJ2-2 TRBV7-2 many CASSLALAGGRGTGELFF TGTGCCAGCAGCTTAGCCCTAGCGGGAGGGAGGGGCACCGGGGAGCTGTTTTTT
TRBD1 TRBJ2-5 TRBV7-8 - CASSLDRDRGRAETQYF TGTGCCAGCAGCTTGGACCGGGACAGGGGGCGCGCAGAGACCCAGTACTTC
- TRBJ1-5 TRBV5-8 - CASSLGQRNQPQHF TGTGCCAGCAGCTTGGGTCAGCGCAATCAGCCCCAGCATTTT
TRBD2 TRBJ2-1 TRBV13 - CASSLGGRPYNEQFF TGTGCCAGCAGCTTGGGGGGGAGACCCTACAATGAGCAGTTCTTC
TRBD1 TRBJ2-7 TRBV5-1 - CASSLTGQDEQYF TGCGCCAGCAGCCTGACGGGACAGGACGAGCAGTACTTC
TRBD2 TRBJ2-7 TRBV7-9 few CASGPGGGLEQYF TGTGCCAGCGGCCCGGGAGGAGGTCTCGAGCAGTACTTC
- TRBJ2-7 TRBV7-4 - CASSSLAEQYF TGTGCCAGCAGCTCCCTCGCCGAGCAGTACTTC
- TRBJ2-6 TRBV5-1 - CASTPDSAGANVLTF TGCGCCAGCACTCCAGACAGCGCTGGGGCCAACGTCCTGACTTTC
TRBD2 TRBJ2-1 TRBV6-5 once CASSYYGGSSYNEQFF TGTGCCAGCAGTTACTACGGCGGGAGCTCCTACAATGAGCAGTTCTTC
- TRBJ2-1 TRBV5-1 - CASSLGTNNEQFF TGCGCCAGCAGCTTGGGGACCAACAATGAGCAGTTCTTC
TRBD1 TRBJ1-5 TRBV2 - CASSQDRGLNQPQHF TGTGCCAGCAGTCAGGACAGGGGGCTTAATCAGCCCCAGCATTTT
- TRBJ2-7 TRBV7-2 few CASSLVVGQDYEQYF TGTGCCAGCAGCTTAGTTGTGGGGCAGGACTACGAGCAGTACTTC
- TRBJ1-1 TRBV5-1 - CASSLAVGENTEAFF TGCGCCAGCAGCTTGGCCGTTGGCGAGAACACTGAAGCTTTCTTT
- TRBJ2-5 TRBV20-1 - CSASPRETQYF TGCAGTGCTAGCCCTAGAGAGACCCAGTACTTC
TRBD1 TRBJ2-5 TRBV7-6 - CASSKQGRQTQYF TGTGCCAGCAGCAAACAGGGGAGACAGACCCAGTACTTC
TRBD1 TRBJ1-2 TRBV4-1 - CASSQGQGLGYGYTF TGCGCCAGCAGCCAGGGACAGGGGTTGGGCTATGGCTACACCTTC
TRBD2 TRBJ2-7 TRBV9 - CASSASAGLAGEQYF TGTGCCAGCAGCGCGTCCGCGGGACTAGCGGGCGAGCAGTACTTC
- TRBJ1-5 TRBV2 many CASSGQRSQPQHF TGTGCCAGCAGTGGACAGCGCAGTCAGCCCCAGCATTTT
- TRBJ2-7 TRBV28 - CASSPGIRTYEQYF TGTGCCAGCAGTCCCGGTATTCGGACCTACGAGCAGTACTTC
- TRBJ2-7 TRBV14 - CASSHPGILRGEQYF TGTGCCAGCAGCCACCCCGGGATCCTACGGGGCGAGCAGTACTTC
- TRBJ2-1 TRBV28 - CASSSSGADSYNEQFF TGTGCCAGCAGTTCCTCTGGAGCCGACTCCTACAATGAGCAGTTCTTC
- TRBJ1-1 TRBV10-3 - CAISERRAVTEAFF TGTGCCATCAGTGAGCGTCGGGCGGTCACTGAAGCTTTCTTT
- TRBJ1-1 TRBV6-1 - CASSEWGDTEAFF TGTGCCAGCAGTGAGTGGGGAGACACTGAAGCTTTCTTT
- TRBJ2-3 TRBV29-1 - CSVGLSTDTQYF TGCAGCGTTGGGTTGAGCACAGATACGCAGTATTTT
- TRBJ2-7 TRBV11-3 - CASSSVRERREQYF TGTGCCAGCAGCTCCGTTCGGGAGCGGCGCGAGCAGTACTTC
- TRBJ1-2 TRBV15 - CATSREAPGYGYTF TGTGCCACCAGCAGAGAGGCCCCGGGCTATGGCTACACCTTC
- TRBJ2-7 TRBV27 - CASSLKDGWTYEQYF TGTGCCAGCAGTTTAAAGGACGGGTGGACCTACGAGCAGTACTTC
- TRBJ2-3 TRBV19 few CASSVSPSTDTQYF TGTGCCAGTAGTGTATCGCCTAGCACAGATACGCAGTATTTT
- TRBJ2-7 TRBV19 - CASSINRENEQYF TGTGCCAGTAGTATAAATAGGGAGAACGAGCAGTACTTC
- TRBJ2-2 TRBV28 - CASNGVTGELFF TGTGCCAGCAACGGTGTCACCGGGGAGCTGTTTTTT
- TRBJ1-5 TRBV28 - CASSFLRGANQPQHF TGTGCCAGCAGTTTCCTCCGGGGGGCGAATCAGCCCCAGCATTTT
- TRBJ2-5 TRBV30 - CAWSKGAKAQETQYF TGTGCCTGGAGTAAAGGGGCCAAAGCACAAGAGACCCAGTACTTC
- TRBJ1-4 TRBV6-1 - CASKLTGSGNEKLFF TGTGCCAGCAAACTGACAGGCTCCGGTAATGAAAAACTGTTTTTT
- TRBJ2-5 TRBV15 - CATSRDRGDQETQYF TGTGCCACCAGCAGAGATCGGGGAGACCAAGAGACCCAGTACTTC
- TRBJ2-5 TRBV7-9 few CASSLVGKLVGGEQYF TGTGCCAGCAGCTTAGTAGGAAAACTGGTGGGCGGTGAGCAGTACTTC
TRBD2 TRBJ2-7 TRBV6-1 - CASSGTSGSEQYF TGTGCCAGCTCAGGGACTAGCGGGAGCGAGCAGTACTTC
- TRBJ1-2 TRBV7-9 - CASSLRWGYTF TGTGCCAGCAGCTTACGGTGGGGCTACACCTTC
- TRBJ2-7 TRBV5-4 - CASSLDSGEQYF TGTGCCAGCAGCTTGGATAGCGGCGAGCAGTACTTC
- TRBJ2-1 TRBV5-1 - CASSLTPSNEQFF TGCGCCAGCAGCTTGACTCCGTCCAATGAGCAGTTCTTC
- TRBJ2-2 TRBV4-1 - CASSFREGPRQVRTGELFF TGCGCCAGCAGCTTTCGAGAGGGGCCTCGACAGGTACGAACCGGGGAGCTGTTTTTT
TRBD1 TRBJ2-2 TRBV7-8 - CASSLGGAGTVNTGELFF TGTGCCAGCAGCTTAGGAGGGGCCGGGACAGTGAACACCGGGGAGCTGTTTTTT
- TRBJ2-1 TRBV27 once CASSLKPPGQGGNEQFF TGTGCCAGCAGTCTCAAGCCCCCGGGCCAGGGGGGGAATGAGCAGTTCTTC
- TRBJ1-2 TRBV2 once CASSGGGGQERYGYTF TGTGCCAGCAGTGGGGGTGGGGGCCAGGAGCGTTATGGCTACACCTTC
- TRBJ1-2 TRBV28 once CASSLNPRGYGYTF TGTGCCAGCAGTTTAAACCCCAGGGGATATGGCTACACCTTC
TRBD2 TRBJ2-3 TRBV18 many CASSREGTDTQYF TGTGCCAGCTCGCGGGAGGGGACAGATACGCAGTATTTT
TRBD2 TRBJ2-1 TRBV13 - CASSSRTSGIPPNEQFF TGTGCCAGCAGCTCCAGGACTAGCGGGATCCCCCCGAATGAGCAGTTCTTC
- TRBJ1-3 TRBV4-1 - CASSQDFPASGNTIYF TGCGCCAGCAGCCAAGATTTTCCCGCCAGTGGAAACACCATATATTTT
- TRBJ1-2 TRBV28 - CASSLFQEKYYGYTF TGTGCCAGCAGTTTATTTCAGGAGAAGTACTATGGCTACACCTTC
- TRBJ2-3 TRBV30 - CAWNQRAGDKRLRKDTQYF TGTGCCTGGAACCAAAGGGCAGGGGATAAACGTTTGAGGAAGGATACGCAGTATTTT
TRBD2 TRBJ2-3 TRBV7-9 few CASSLSAGGQDTQYF TGTGCCAGTAGCTTGTCGGCGGGAGGTCAAGATACGCAGTATTTT
TRBD2 TRBJ2-3 TRBV19 - CASSDSGTSTDTQYF TGTGCCAGTAGCGATAGCGGGACTAGCACAGATACGCAGTATTTT
- TRBJ1-4 TRBV7-9 - CASSKEGGTVLFF TGTGCCAGCAGTAAAGAGGGCGGCACCGTTCTGTTTTTT
TRBD1 TRBJ2-2 TRBV9 - CASSVGGQGRTGELFF TGTGCCAGCAGCGTAGGTGGACAGGGAAGAACCGGGGAGCTGTTTTTT